This T cell receptor beta chain was identified during a study of a mutant IDH1 vaccine in newly diagnosed glioma. Study overall: Across weeks 1, 3, 5, 7, 11, 15, 19 and 23, patients received a vaccination each time, eight in all. Patients received vaccination from 4-6 weeks after radiotherapy alone, or with temozolomide cycles.

Using immunoSEQ multiplex PCR, the repertoire was profiled, and TCRdb retains in-frame clones only, with some absent. The sample lists tens of thousands of clones; under 90% were seen once. Time point specified: week 11, during vaccination. Mutant IDH1 20-mer peptide, at 300 ug, made up each vaccine dose, with topical imiquimod. A note on this clone: What it binds is unknown.

Trimming removed 2 bases from V and 9 bases from J, with 15 bases in between. Germline V lookup: CDR1 SGHRS, CDR2 YFSETQ. The CDR3 has 15 amino acids. The rearrangement uses TRBV5-1 and TRBJ1-6, with D possibly TRBD1 on 5 matching bases. The specimen comprised PBMCs, sampled from a glioma patient whose treatment included an IDH1 peptide vaccine. This receptor was taken from a man in his forties or fifties with glioma. The CDR3 region has the DNA TGCGCCAGCAGCTTAGGTCAGGGAACGCTTTCACCCCTCCACTTT. This translates into CASSLGQGTLSPLHF.